Listed below are T cell receptor beta chains from one sample, sequenced in a study of blood T cell repertoires in COVID-19. Assay used: immunoSEQ multiplex PCR; TCRdb lists only in-frame clones, some missing. The data hold about 40,000 clones, with about 80% observed a single time. What was sequenced was peripheral blood. Source of these receptors: a human donor with acute or convalescent COVID-19. The donor label of this sample is uncertain. Both conserved end residues are part of each CDR3. The D gene is left open where the match is weak. The size field is filled for only some rows; it gives once, few, many or a size class.

>TRBJ2-1|TRBV14|few|TRBD2
TGTGCCAGCAGCCAAGAGGAGACTAGCGGGAGGGCCTGGGGTAGCTCCTACAATGAGCAGTTCTTC
CASSQEETSGRAWGSSYNEQFF
>TRBJ1-1|TRBV5-6|NA|NA
TGTGCCAGCACCCCGGGGGTCTTTAACACTGAAGCTTTCTTT
CASTPGVFNTEAFF
>TRBJ2-4|TRBV5-1|NA|TRBD2
TGCGCCAGCAGCCCGGGACTAGCGGTAGGCAAAAACATTCAGTACTTC
CASSPGLAVGKNIQYF
>TRBJ2-1|TRBV7-3|once|NA
TGTGCCAGCAGTTCCCCCGGGAGCCAAAGTGAGCAGTTCTTC
CASSSPGSQSEQFF
>TRBJ2-3|TRBV7-9|NA|TRBD1
TGTGCCAGCAGCCAATTCGGGACAGGGGTTGAAGATACGCAGTATTTT
CASSQFGTGVEDTQYF
>TRBJ2-7|TRBV7-9|NA|TRBD2
TGTGCCAGCAGCATCCGACTAGCGGGGTCACCCTACGAGCAGTACTTC
CASSIRLAGSPYEQYF
>TRBJ2-7|TRBV6-5|once|NA
TGTGCCAGCAGTACCCAGGGGGGCGGGGACGAGCAGTACTTC
CASSTQGGGDEQYF
>TRBJ1-2|TRBV28|NA|TRBD1
TGTGCCAGCAGTTCTATACTTTACACCCGGGACAGGGCTGGCTACACCTTC
CASSSILYTRDRAGYTF
>TRBJ2-5|TRBV7-2|NA|NA
TGTGCCAGCAGCTTAGGGGGCGGCGGAAGGGAGACCCAGTACTTC
CASSLGGGGRETQYF
>TRBJ1-2|TRBV6-2/TRBV6-3|NA|NA
TGTGCCAGCAGTTCTGACAGCTATGGCTACACCTTC
CASSSDSYGYTF
>TRBJ1-1|TRBV9|NA|NA
TGTGCCAGCAGCGTAGCAGGGGCAGGTCATATGAACACTGAAGCTTTCTTT
CASSVAGAGHMNTEAFF
>TRBJ2-1|TRBV6-2/TRBV6-3|NA|NA
TGTGCCAGCAGTTCCTTAGGACTCAGTGACGTTTACAATGAGCAGTTCTTC
CASSSLGLSDVYNEQFF
>TRBJ1-6|TRBV19|NA|NA
TGTGCCAGTAGTATAGTACGGGATAATTCACCCCTCCACTTT
CASSIVRDNSPLHF
>TRBJ2-3|TRBV19|NA|TRBD2
TGTGCCAGCCAACCTAGCGGGAGGGGTACGCAGTATTTT
CASQPSGRGTQYF
>TRBJ1-4|TRBV9|NA|NA
TGTGCCAGCAGCGTAGAGACAGGACGCGGGGAAAAACTGTTTTTT
CASSVETGRGEKLFF
>TRBJ1-2|TRBV5-1|NA|NA
TGCGCCAGCAGCTTGGCCGGGGGGGATGGCTACACCTTC
CASSLAGGDGYTF
>TRBJ2-2|TRBV6-5|NA|NA
TGTGCCAGCAGTCCGAGGACTGCCGGGGAGCTGTTTTTT
CASSPRTAGELFF
>TRBJ2-1|TRBV6-6|NA|NA
TGTGCCAGCAGTTACATCCAGGGTGGAAATGAGCAGTTCTTC
CASSYIQGGNEQFF
>TRBJ1-5|TRBV5-1|NA|NA
TGCGCCAGCAGCTTGGTCCCCACTAACCAGCCCCAGCATTTT
CASSLVPTNQPQHF
>TRBJ2-5|TRBV29-1|once|NA
TGCAGCGTCAGTCGGGAGACGGGCGGGACCCAGTACTTC
CSVSRETGGTQYF
>TRBJ2-4|TRBV4-2|NA|TRBD1
TGTGCCAGCAGCCAAGATTGGGACAGGGCGCTTTGGGCCAAAAACATTCAGTACTTC
CASSQDWDRALWAKNIQYF
>TRBJ2-7|TRBV7-8|NA|TRBD1
TGTGCCAGCAGCCAGGGGACAGGGGGTTCTCTAGAGCAGTACTTC
CASSQGTGGSLEQYF
>TRBJ1-1|TRBV6-1|NA|NA
TGTGCCAGCAGTGAAGTTCATTATGGGAGTTTGATGTACACTGAAGCTTTCTTT
CASSEVHYGSLMYTEAFF
>TRBJ1-2|TRBV6-6|NA|TRBD1
TGTGCCAGCAGCTTTCAGGGGGCGAGTGGCTACACCTTC
CASSFQGASGYTF
>TRBJ1-1|TRBV28|NA|NA
TGTGCCAGCAGTTTACTGGGGGAGGGGGTCACTGAAGCTTTCTTT
CASSLLGEGVTEAFF
>TRBJ2-3|TRBV28|NA|NA
TGTGCCAGCAGTCCGCGGGACCCCACAGATACGCAGTATTTT
CASSPRDPTDTQYF
>TRBJ1-1|TRBV15|NA|NA
TGTGCCACCAGCAGAGATCCGGGGTCCGCTTTCTTT
CATSRDPGSAFF
>TRBJ1-1|TRBV2|NA|NA
TGTGCCAGCAGTGAAGTAGTAACTGAAGCTTTCTTT
CASSEVVTEAFF
>TRBJ2-7|TRBV30|NA|NA
TGTGCCTGGAGTGGGCAACTAGCCGGCCACGAGCAGTACTTC
CAWSGQLAGHEQYF
>TRBJ1-4|TRBV30|once|NA
TGTGCCTGGGGCCCTCCGGGACACCCAAATGAAAAACTGTTTTTT
CAWGPPGHPNEKLFF
>TRBJ2-2|TRBV9|NA|TRBD2
TGTGCCAGCAGCCCAGGGACTAGCGGGGTCACCGGGGAGCTGTTTTTT
CASSPGTSGVTGELFF
>TRBJ2-2|TRBV5-1|few|NA
TGCGCCAGCAGCTTGGAACAGGGTTTGCTCACCGGGGAGCTGTTTTTT
CASSLEQGLLTGELFF
>TRBJ2-1|TRBV6-5|NA|NA
TGTGCCAGCAGCTCCCTTGGTGCGTACAATGAGCAGTTCTTC
CASSSLGAYNEQFF
>TRBJ1-5|TRBV6-6|NA|NA
TGTGCCAGCAGTTACTCGTTCTATCAGCCCCAGCATTTT
CASSYSFYQPQHF
>TRBJ1-6|TRBV3-1/TRBV3-2|few|NA
TGTGCCAGCAGCCAGAGCTCCTATAATTCACCCCTCCACTTT
CASSQSSYNSPLHF
>TRBJ2-1|TRBV5-1|NA|NA
TGCGCCAGCGAATTCCACGGGGGAAACAATGAGCAGTTCTTC
CASEFHGGNNEQFF
>TRBJ2-2|TRBV4-1|NA|NA
TGCGCCAGCAGCGAAACAGGACGGGAGCTGTTTTTT
CASSETGRELFF
>TRBJ2-1|TRBV6-2/TRBV6-3|NA|TRBD2
TGTGCCAGCAGTTGGGGGGGGAATGAGCAGTTCTTC
CASSWGGNEQFF
>TRBJ1-2|TRBV6-6|once|TRBD1
TGTGCCAGCAGTCGAAGCGGACAGGGAGGCGGCTACACCTTC
CASSRSGQGGGYTF
>TRBJ2-2|TRBV10-3|NA|TRBD2
TGTGCCATCAGCTTAGCGGGAGGGCAAACCGGGGAGCTGTTTTTT
CAISLAGGQTGELFF
>TRBJ2-5|TRBV11-1|NA|TRBD2
TGTGCCAGCAGCTTAGACATTAGCGGGGTAGAGACCCAGTACTTC
CASSLDISGVETQYF
>TRBJ1-2|TRBV6-2/TRBV6-3|NA|TRBD1
TGTGCCAGCAGTTCCATCCGGGACAGAGGAAAAGGAGGGAAATATGGCTACACCTTC
CASSSIRDRGKGGKYGYTF
>TRBJ1-3|TRBV18|NA|NA
TGTGCCAGCTCACCACGTGTCCGCTATGAAAACACCATATATTTT
CASSPRVRYENTIYF
>TRBJ1-2|TRBV5-1|NA|TRBD1
TGCGCCAGCAGCGCGGGACAGGGGGTAGACTATGGCTACACCTTC
CASSAGQGVDYGYTF
>TRBJ2-7|TRBV21-1|NA|NA
TGTGCCAGCAGCAAACCTGGACAGGGCTACGAGCAGTACTTC
CASSKPGQGYEQYF
>TRBJ2-7|TRBV7-6|NA|TRBD2
TGTGCCAGCAGCAGGACTAGCGGAACCTACGAGCAGTACTTC
CASSRTSGTYEQYF
>TRBJ2-7|TRBV27|NA|NA
TGTGCCAGCAGTACATACGAGCAGTACTTC
CASSTYEQYF
>TRBJ1-1|TRBV4-1|NA|NA
TGCGCCAGCAGCCAAGATTCACGGTTCACTGAAGCTTTCTTT
CASSQDSRFTEAFF
>TRBJ1-1|TRBV2|NA|NA
TGTGCCAGCAGTGGTCGAATCGGCAGGGGTGGGACTGAAGCTTTCTTT
CASSGRIGRGGTEAFF
>TRBJ1-4|TRBV5-1|NA|NA
TGCGCCAGCAGCTCTCTGGGCCAGGGTGGTGAAAAACTGTTTTTT
CASSSLGQGGEKLFF
>TRBJ1-5|TRBV12-3/TRBV12-4|NA|NA
TGTGCCAGCAGTTCCAGGAATCAGCCCCAGCATTTT
CASSSRNQPQHF
>TRBJ1-1|TRBV7-3|NA|NA
TGTGCCAGCAGCCTCGGGATAAACACTGAAGCTTTCTTT
CASSLGINTEAFF
>TRBJ1-1|TRBV12-5|once|NA
TGTGCTAGTGGTTTGGTACTAGGCACTGAAGCTTTCTTT
CASGLVLGTEAFF
>TRBJ2-1|TRBV7-2|NA|TRBD2
TGTGCCAGCACTGGGGGGGGGCTAGCGGGGGGACACAATGAGCAGTTCTTC
CASTGGGLAGGHNEQFF
>TRBJ1-4|TRBV4-2|NA|NA
TGTGCCAGCAGGAGGGTTTCGGTAACTAATGAAAAACTGTTTTTT
CASRRVSVTNEKLFF
>TRBJ2-5|TRBV6-2/TRBV6-3|NA|NA
TGTGCCAGCAGTTTAACAATCGGCGGGGAGGAGACCCAGTACTTC
CASSLTIGGEETQYF
>TRBJ1-5|TRBV7-8|few|NA
TGTGCCAGCAGCTTAGCAGAGAGCAATCAGCCCCAGCATTTT
CASSLAESNQPQHF
>TRBJ2-3|TRBV9|NA|NA
TGTGCCAGCAGCCTACAGGGACCCGAGCAGTATTTT
CASSLQGPEQYF
>TRBJ1-5|TRBV4-3|large|NA
TGCGCCAGCAGCCAAGATTGGTACAGGGTTTGGCAGCCCCAGCATTTT
CASSQDWYRVWQPQHF